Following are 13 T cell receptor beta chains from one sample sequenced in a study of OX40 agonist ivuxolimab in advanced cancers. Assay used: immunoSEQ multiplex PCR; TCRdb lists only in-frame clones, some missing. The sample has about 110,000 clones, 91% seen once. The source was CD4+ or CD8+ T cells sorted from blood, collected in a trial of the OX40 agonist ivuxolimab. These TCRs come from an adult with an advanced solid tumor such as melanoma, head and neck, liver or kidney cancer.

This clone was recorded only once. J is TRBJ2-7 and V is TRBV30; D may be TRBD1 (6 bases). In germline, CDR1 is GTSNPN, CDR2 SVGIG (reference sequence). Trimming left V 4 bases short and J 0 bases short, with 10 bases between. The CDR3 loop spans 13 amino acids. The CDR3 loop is CAWNRDTSYEQYF. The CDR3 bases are TGTGCCTGGAACCGGGACACCTCCTACGAGCAGTACTTC.

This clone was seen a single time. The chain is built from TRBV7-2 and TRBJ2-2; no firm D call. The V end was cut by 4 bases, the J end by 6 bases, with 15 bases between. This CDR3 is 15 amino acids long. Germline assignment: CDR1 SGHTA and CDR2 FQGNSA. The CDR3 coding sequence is TGTGCCAGCAGCTCGCCGGGCCCCCGGCCCGGGGAGCTGTTTTTT. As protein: CASSSPGPRPGELFF.

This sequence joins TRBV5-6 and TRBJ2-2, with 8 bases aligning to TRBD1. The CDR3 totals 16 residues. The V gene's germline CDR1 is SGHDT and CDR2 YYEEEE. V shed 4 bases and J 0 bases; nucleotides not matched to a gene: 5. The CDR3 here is CASSRQGAPNTGELFF. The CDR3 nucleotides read TGTGCCAGCAGCAGGCAGGGGGCCCCGAACACCGGGGAGCTGTTTTTT.

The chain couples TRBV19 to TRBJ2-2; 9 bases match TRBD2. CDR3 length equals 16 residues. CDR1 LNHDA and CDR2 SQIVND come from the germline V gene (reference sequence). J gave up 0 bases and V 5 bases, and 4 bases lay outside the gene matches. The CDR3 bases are TGTGCCAGTAGTCCGCGGACTAGCGCGAACACCGGGGAGCTGTTTTTT. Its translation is CASSPRTSANTGELFF. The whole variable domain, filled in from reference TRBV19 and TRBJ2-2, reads DGGITQSPKYLFRKEGQNVTLSCEQNLNHDAMYWYRQDPGQGLRLIYYSQIVNDFQKGDIAEGYSVSREKKESFPLTVTSAQKNPTAFYLCASSPRTSANTGELFFGEGSRLTVL.

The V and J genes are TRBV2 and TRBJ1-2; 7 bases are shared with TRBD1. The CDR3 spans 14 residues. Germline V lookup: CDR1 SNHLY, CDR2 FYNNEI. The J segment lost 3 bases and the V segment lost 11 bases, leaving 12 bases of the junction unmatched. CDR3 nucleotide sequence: TGTGCCGGTGATCCTACAGGGGTTGACTATGGCTACACCTTC. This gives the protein CAGDPTGVDYGYTF.

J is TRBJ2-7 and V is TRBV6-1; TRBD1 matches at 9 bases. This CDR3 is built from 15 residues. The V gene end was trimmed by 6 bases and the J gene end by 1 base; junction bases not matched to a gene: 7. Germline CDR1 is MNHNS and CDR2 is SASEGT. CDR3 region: CASSFSGTGSYEQYF. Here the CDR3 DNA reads TGTGCCAGCAGCTTCTCCGGGACAGGGTCCTACGAGCAGTACTTC.

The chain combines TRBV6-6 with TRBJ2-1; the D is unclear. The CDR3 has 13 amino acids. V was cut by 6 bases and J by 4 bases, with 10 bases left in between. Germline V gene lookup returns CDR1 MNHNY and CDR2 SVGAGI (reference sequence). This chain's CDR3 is CASRSDGYNEQFF. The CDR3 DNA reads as TGTGCCAGCAGATCGGACGGTTACAATGAGCAGTTCTTC.

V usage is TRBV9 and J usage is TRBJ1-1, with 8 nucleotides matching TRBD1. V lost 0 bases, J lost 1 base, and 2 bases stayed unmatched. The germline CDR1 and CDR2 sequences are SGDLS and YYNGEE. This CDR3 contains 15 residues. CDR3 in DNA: TGTGCCAGCAGCGTAGCAGGACAGGGGAACACTGAAGCTTTCTTT. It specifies CASSVAGQGNTEAFF.

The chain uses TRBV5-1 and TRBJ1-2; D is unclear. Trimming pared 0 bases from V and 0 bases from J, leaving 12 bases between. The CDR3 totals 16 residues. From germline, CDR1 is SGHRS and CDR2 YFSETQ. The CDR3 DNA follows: TGCGCCAGCAGCTTGGGAGACACTAGAGCTAACTATGGCTACACCTTC. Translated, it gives CASSLGDTRANYGYTF.

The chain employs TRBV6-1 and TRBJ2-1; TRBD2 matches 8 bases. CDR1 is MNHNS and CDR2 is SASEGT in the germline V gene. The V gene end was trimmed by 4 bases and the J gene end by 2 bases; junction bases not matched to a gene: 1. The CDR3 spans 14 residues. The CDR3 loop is CASSAGGPYNEQFF. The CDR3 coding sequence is TGTGCCAGCAGTGCGGGGGGGCCCTACAATGAGCAGTTCTTC.

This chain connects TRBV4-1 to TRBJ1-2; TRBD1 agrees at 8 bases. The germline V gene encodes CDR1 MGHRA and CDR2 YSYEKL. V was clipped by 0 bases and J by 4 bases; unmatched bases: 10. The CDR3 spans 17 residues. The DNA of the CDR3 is TGCGCCAGCAGCCAAGATCGAGACAGGGGAACGGGCTATGGCTACACCTTC. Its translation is CASSQDRDRGTGYGYTF.

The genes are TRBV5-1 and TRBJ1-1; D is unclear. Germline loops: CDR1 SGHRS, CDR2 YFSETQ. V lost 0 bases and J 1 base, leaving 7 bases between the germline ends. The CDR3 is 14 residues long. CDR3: CASSLDSANTEAFF. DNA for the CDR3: TGCGCCAGCAGCTTGGACTCGGCGAACACTGAAGCTTTCTTT.

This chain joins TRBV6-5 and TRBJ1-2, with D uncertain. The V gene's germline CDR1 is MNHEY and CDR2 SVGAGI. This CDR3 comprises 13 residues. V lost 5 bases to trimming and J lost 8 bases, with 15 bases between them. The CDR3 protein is CASSELFGLGYTF. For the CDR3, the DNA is TGTGCCAGCAGTGAGCTGTTCGGCCTCGGCTACACCTTC.